This entry lists 26 T cell receptor beta chains sequenced from one sample in a study of blood T cell repertoires in COVID-19. Clones were sequenced by immunoSEQ multiplex PCR, and TCRdb holds only the in-frame ones, with some missing. The sample shows 110,000 to 150,000 clones, 65% to 80% of them seen only once. Sequenced sample: peripheral blood. Every receptor here comes from a man in his fifties or sixties with acute or convalescent COVID-19.

The CDR3 loop is CASSFRTAYNEQFF. The CDR3, as DNA: TGTGCCAGCAGCTTTAGGACAGCCTACAATGAGCAGTTCTTC. The V gene is TRBV7-8, the J gene TRBJ2-1; perhaps TRBD1 as D (6 bases). The CDR3 is made up of 14 amino acids. Germline lookup yields CDR1 SGHVS and CDR2 FQNEAQ. V was clipped by 3 bases and J by 2 bases, with 8 bases between them.

This rearrangement joins TRBV6-2 or TRBV6-3 to TRBJ2-5; 7 nucleotides align to TRBD1. CDR1 and CDR2 from the germline V gene are MNHEY and SVGEGT. Trimming cost V 0 bases and J 2 bases; bases outside gene matches: 6. The CDR3 is made up of 16 amino acids. The CDR3 nucleotides are TGTGCCAGCAGTTACTCGGACAGGATGGAGCAAGAGACCCAGTACTTC. Translating gives CASSYSDRMEQETQYF.

The chain is built from TRBV11-2 and TRBJ2-7, with TRBD1 matching 8 bases. V shed 5 bases, J shed 2 bases, and the junction held 14 bases outside the gene matches. The germline CDR1 and CDR2 sequences are SGHAT and FQNNGV. The CDR3 has 17 amino acids. The CDR3 protein is CASSIFSQGANPYEQYF. In nucleotides, the CDR3 is TGTGCCAGCAGCATATTTTCCCAGGGGGCAAACCCCTACGAGCAGTACTTC.

This clone was seen only a few times. The V call is TRBV3-1 (or the pseudogene TRBV3-2), the J call TRBJ2-7, with D perhaps matching TRBD2 (6 bases). Between the trimmed V and J ends, which lost 0 bases and 3 bases, there was a span of 9 bases. The germline V gene has CDR1 LGHDT and CDR2 YNNKEL (reference sequence). The CDR3 loop spans 14 amino acids. CDR3 DNA sequence: TGTGCCAGCAGCCAAGAGGGGACTCACTACGAGCAGTACTTC. It is translated as CASSQEGTHYEQYF.

The CDR3 protein is CSGRSDNEQFF. CDR3 bases: TGCAGTGGGAGGTCGGACAATGAGCAGTTCTTC. The rearrangement links TRBV20-1 to TRBJ2-1; D might be TRBD2 (5 bases). The CDR3 extends over 11 amino acids. Between the trimmed V and J ends, which lost 7 bases and 5 bases, there was a span of 9 bases. The V gene's germline CDR1 is DFQATT and CDR2 SNEGSKA (reference sequence).

There are a few counts of this clone. The chain links TRBV30 to TRBJ1-4; 7 nucleotides match TRBD1. Unmatched junction bases numbered 5, after V lost 2 bases and J lost 2 bases. Germline V gene data show CDR1 as GTSNPN and CDR2 as SVGIG (reference sequence). This CDR3 has 15 residues. The CDR3 region is CAWSPGTATNEKLFF. CDR3 bases: TGTGCCTGGAGTCCTGGGACAGCGACTAATGAAAAACTGTTTTTT.

This chain uses TRBV19 with TRBJ1-5, with D unresolved. The CDR3 totals 16 residues. V shed 5 bases and J shed 2 bases, with 16 bases lying between them. Germline CDR1 is LNHDA and CDR2 is SQIVND (reference sequence). CDR3 bases: TGTGCCAGTAGTCACGGCAGGCTTTGGGGCAATCAGCCCCAGCATTTT. Protein sequence: CASSHGRLWGNQPQHF.

CDR3 protein: CASSPKLVAGPTEQFF. CDR3 coding DNA: TGTGCCAGCAGCCCAAAGTTGGTAGCGGGCCCGACTGAGCAGTTCTTC. The gene calls are TRBV13 and TRBJ2-1; the match to TRBD2 covers 7 bases. This CDR3 is built from 16 residues. The V gene's germline CDR1 is PRHDT and CDR2 FYEKMQ (reference sequence). The V and J ends lost 5 bases and 9 bases, in that order; junction bases with no gene match: 16.

The CDR3 DNA reads TGTGCCAGCACGGGGACTAGCGGCTCCTACGAGCAGTACTTC. It specifies CASTGTSGSYEQYF. The chain uses TRBV6-5 and TRBJ2-7; TRBD2 matches 11 bases. The CDR3 is 14 residues long. Trimming removed 7 bases from V and 0 bases from J; junction bases left unmatched: 2. The germline gives CDR1 MNHEY, CDR2 SVGAGI.

This rearrangement joins TRBV3-1 (or the pseudogene TRBV3-2) to TRBJ1-2; TRBD1 is a possible D gene (5 bases). The CDR3 consists of 15 residues. Germline V gives CDR1 LGHDT, CDR2 YNNKEL (reference sequence). V lost 4 bases to trimming and J lost 2 bases, with 14 bases between them. CDR3 nucleotides: TGTGCCAGCAGCCGGGGATCGACAGCGAACTATGGCTACACCTTC. Translated: CASSRGSTANYGYTF.

With regard to this clone: Compared with germline, one end of the junction differs, possibly owing to a read error. The chain employs TRBV5-1 and TRBJ2-2, with 7 nucleotides matching TRBD2. The germline gives CDR1 SGHRS, CDR2 YFSETQ. The CDR3 totals 17 residues. The CDR3 loop is CASSSSFSREEHRGAVF. CDR3 nucleotide sequence: TGCGCCAGCAGTTCCTCCTTTTCTCGGGAGGAACACCGGGGAGCTGTTTTT.

Only a few counts were recorded for this clone. The chain uses TRBV24-1 and TRBJ2-3, with D possibly TRBD2 on 6 matching bases. Trimming took off 5 bases at V and 4 bases at J, with 24 bases between the two ends. CDR1 is KGHDR and CDR2 is SFDVKD in the germline V gene. This CDR3 region has 18 residues. CDR3 amino acids: CATSGRPEEGVGSDTQYF. The CDR3 coding sequence is TGTGCCACCAGTGGCCGACCCGAGGAGGGAGTCGGGTCAGATACGCAGTATTTT.

The chain uses TRBV7-2 and TRBJ2-1, with 9 bases identical to TRBD2. The germline V gene has CDR1 SGHTA and CDR2 FQGNSA. This CDR3 region has 17 residues. V shed 7 bases, J shed 2 bases, and the junction held 12 bases outside the gene matches. The CDR3 here is CASTPTSGGGAYNEQFF. DNA for the CDR3: TGTGCCAGCACTCCGACTAGCGGAGGAGGGGCCTACAATGAGCAGTTCTTC.

This chain uses TRBV27 with TRBJ2-3; 11 nucleotides line up with TRBD2. Germline V gene lookup returns CDR1 MNHEY and CDR2 SMNVEV (reference sequence). V dropped 6 bases and J dropped 4; count of bases not matched to a gene: 6. The CDR3 runs 15 residues. CDR3 sequence (DNA): TGTGCCAGCAGACCCCTAGCGGGAGGACCAGATACGCAGTATTTT. This encodes CASRPLAGGPDTQYF.

This chain joins TRBV5-4 and TRBJ2-1; 9 bases align to TRBD2. V lost 0 bases and J lost 2; bases outside the gene matches: 3. The CDR3 extends over 16 amino acids. Germline V gene lookup returns CDR1 SGHNT and CDR2 YYREEE (reference sequence). CDR3 protein: CASSLAGGRAYNEQFF. The CDR3 DNA reads TGTGCCAGCAGCTTGGCAGGCGGGAGGGCCTACAATGAGCAGTTCTTC.

The chain joins TRBV19 to TRBJ1-5; 11 bases agree with TRBD1. J gave up 6 bases and V 7 bases, and 8 bases lay outside the gene matches. CDR1 is LNHDA, CDR2 SQIVND, per germline (reference sequence). CDR3 length: 15 amino acids. CDR3 residues: CASTVGQGAGQPQHF. The CDR3 DNA sequence: TGTGCCAGTACCGTCGGACAGGGGGCGGGTCAGCCCCAGCATTTT.

A note on this clone: The germline gene is not matched at one end of the junction; a read error may be the cause. The chain couples TRBV29-1 to TRBJ2-1, with TRBD2 matching over 8 bases. Germline V gives CDR1 SQVTM, CDR2 ANQGSEA. There are 11 residues in the CDR3. CDR3 sequence: CSAPGGAELIF. CDR3 DNA: TGCAGCGCGCCGGGGGGGGCGGAATTGATCTTC.

This clone was picked up a small number of times. The V and J genes are TRBV14 and TRBJ1-2, with D unclear. The CDR3 length is 13 residues. Trimming removed 1 base at V and 5 bases at J, with 8 bases between. CDR1 is SGHDN and CDR2 is FVKESK in the germline V gene. The CDR3 nucleotides read TGTGCCAGCAGCCAAGTACAGCTTTATGGCTACACCTTC. It encodes CASSQVQLYGYTF.

The gene calls are TRBV5-6 and TRBJ1-1; D is uncertain. CDR3 length equals 14 residues. The germline CDR1 and CDR2 sequences are SGHDT and YYEEEE. V lost 7 bases and J lost 1, with 14 bases in between. The CDR3 nucleotides read TGTGCCAGCGTACGACTAGGTCGGAACACTGAAGCTTTCTTT. This translates into CASVRLGRNTEAFF.

V is TRBV7-6 and J is TRBJ1-2, with D possibly TRBD1 on 5 matching bases. The CDR3 extends over 13 amino acids. Trimming took off 5 bases at V and 6 bases at J, with 13 bases between the two ends. The germline CDR1 and CDR2 sequences are SGHVS and FNYEAQ. CDR3: CASSPQVRDGYTF. Written as DNA, the CDR3 is TGTGCCAGCAGCCCACAGGTCAGGGATGGCTACACCTTC. Supplemented by reference TRBV7-6 and TRBJ1-2, the full variable domain reads GAGVSQSPRYKVTKRGQDVALRCDPISGHVSLYWYRQALGQGPEFLTYFNYEAQQDKSGLPNDRFSAERPEGSISTLTIQRTEQRDSAMYRCASSPQVRDGYTFGSGTRLTVV.

J is TRBJ2-5 and V is TRBV5-1; TRBD1 matches 7 bases. Losses at the gene ends were 2 bases for V and 2 bases for J; bases not matched to a gene: 3. This CDR3 is 14 amino acids long. CDR1 and CDR2 (germline): SGHRS, YFSETQ. The CDR3 sequence is CASSFRGQQETQYF. The CDR3 region has the DNA TGCGCCAGCAGCTTTAGGGGACAGCAAGAGACCCAGTACTTC.

This clone has only a few counts. The gene calls are TRBV5-1 and TRBJ2-3, with D possibly TRBD1 on 6 matching bases. CDR1 is SGHRS, CDR2 YFSETQ, per germline. This CDR3 comprises 14 residues. Trimming left V 6 bases short and J 3 bases short, with 14 bases between. The CDR3 reads CASTPDSMTDTQYF. The CDR3 DNA is TGCGCCAGCACCCCGGACAGCATGACAGATACGCAGTATTTT.

This rearrangement joins TRBV27 to TRBJ1-5; 10 bases are a match to TRBD1. J lost 7 bases, V lost 5 bases, and 5 bases had no gene match. This CDR3 comprises 14 residues. The V gene's germline CDR1 is MNHEY and CDR2 SMNVEV (reference sequence). CDR3 sequence reads: CASSPGTGEQPQHF. CDR3 bases: TGTGCCAGCAGTCCCGGGACAGGGGAACAGCCCCAGCATTTT.

The chain combines TRBV19 with TRBJ2-3; TRBD1 might be the D (7 bases). V was clipped by 4 bases and J by 5 bases, with 16 bases between them. CDR3 length: 15 amino acids. Germline CDR1 is LNHDA and CDR2 is SQIVND (reference sequence). CDR3 residues: CASSTEGAWLDTQYF. The CDR3 DNA reads TGTGCCAGTAGTACGGAGGGGGCTTGGCTAGATACGCAGTATTTT.

This rearrangement joins TRBV15 to TRBJ2-5; TRBD2 might be the D (6 bases). Germline lookup yields CDR1 LNHNV and CDR2 YYDKDF (reference sequence). This CDR3 region has 17 residues. The germline V and J ends were trimmed by 1 base and 1 base, with 16 bases remaining between them. CDR3 coding DNA: TGTGCCACCAGCAGAGGGGAGGAGAGCGGTTCCCAAGAGACCCAGTACTTC. Amino acids: CATSRGEESGSQETQYF.

In its sample, this clone was seen once. The chain is built from TRBV25-1 and TRBJ2-7, with TRBD1 matching over 9 bases. J gave up 6 bases and V 8 bases, and 8 bases lay outside the gene matches. Germline assignment: CDR1 MGHDK and CDR2 SYGVNS. The CDR3 is 13 amino acids. CDR3 sequence reads: CASRGQGKSEQYF. CDR3 coding DNA: TGTGCCAGCCGGGGACAGGGAAAGAGCGAGCAGTACTTC.